What follows are 3 T cell receptor beta chains derived from one specimen sequenced in a study of blood T cell repertoires in COVID-19. Profiled with immunoSEQ multiplex PCR; TCRdb holds only in-frame clones, not every one. The data hold around 70,000 clones, with around 90% observed a single time. Sequencing used peripheral blood. Every receptor here comes from a human donor in a cohort sampled during active COVID-19.

V usage is TRBV5-1 and J usage is TRBJ2-1; 10 nucleotides align to TRBD2. The V gene end was trimmed by 0 bases and the J gene end by 10 bases; junction bases not matched to a gene: 10. Germline CDR1 and CDR2: SGHRS and YFSETQ. There are 16 residues in the CDR3. CDR3 in amino acids: CASSLAGLAGAHEQFF. CDR3 in DNA: TGCGCCAGCAGCTTGGCCGGGCTAGCGGGAGCGCACGAGCAGTTCTTC.

The table lists this clone with a few counts. The gene calls are TRBV9 and TRBJ2-7, with D perhaps matching TRBD1 (5 bases). Germline lookup yields CDR1 SGDLS and CDR2 YYNGEE. Trimming stripped 6 bases from V and 0 bases from J, with 10 bases between. CDR3 length equals 13 residues. The DNA of the CDR3 is TGTGCCAGCATGACAGAGAGCTCCTACGAGCAGTACTTC. It yields the protein CASMTESSYEQYF.

The chain is built from TRBV5-1 and TRBJ2-1; 9 bases match TRBD1. Germline CDR1 is SGHRS and CDR2 is YFSETQ. J gave up 5 bases and V 7 bases, and 7 bases lay outside the gene matches. CDR3 length equals 14 residues. The DNA for the CDR3 is TGCGCCAGCGTTCCGGGACAGGGAGACAATGAGCAGTTCTTC. Its translation is CASVPGQGDNEQFF.